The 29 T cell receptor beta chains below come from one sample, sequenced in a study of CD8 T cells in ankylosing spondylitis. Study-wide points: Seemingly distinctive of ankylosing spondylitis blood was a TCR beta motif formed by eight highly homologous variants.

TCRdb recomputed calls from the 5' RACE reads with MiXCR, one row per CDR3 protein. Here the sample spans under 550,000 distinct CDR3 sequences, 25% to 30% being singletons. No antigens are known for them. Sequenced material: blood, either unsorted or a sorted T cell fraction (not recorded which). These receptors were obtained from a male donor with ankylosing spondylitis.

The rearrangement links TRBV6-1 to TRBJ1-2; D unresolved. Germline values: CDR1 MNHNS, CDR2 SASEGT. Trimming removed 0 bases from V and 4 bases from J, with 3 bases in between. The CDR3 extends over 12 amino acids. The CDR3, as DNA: TGTGCCAGCAGTGAAGCAATCTATGGCTACACCTTC. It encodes CASSEAIYGYTF.

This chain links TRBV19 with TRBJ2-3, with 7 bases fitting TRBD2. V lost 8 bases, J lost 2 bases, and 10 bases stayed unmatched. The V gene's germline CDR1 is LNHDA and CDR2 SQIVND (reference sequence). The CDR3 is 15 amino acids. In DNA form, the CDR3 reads TGTGCCAGTGCAGGGCGGGAGAAAGCCACAGATACGCAGTATTTT. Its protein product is CASAGREKATDTQYF.

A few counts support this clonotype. In DNA form, the CDR3 reads TGTGCCAGCAGTAGAGACAGGGCTGGGGCCAACGTCCTGACTTTC. Protein: CASSRDRAGANVLTF. This sequence joins TRBV27 and TRBJ2-6; 7 bases line up with TRBD1. The junction had 3 bases not matched to a gene; V was cut back by 5 bases and J by 2 bases. Germline V CDR1 and CDR2: MNHEY, SMNVEV (reference sequence). The CDR3 is 15 residues long.

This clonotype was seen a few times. The CDR3 DNA reads as TGCGCCAGCAGCTTGGAACTTGGAACCGAGGAGGCTTTCTTT. It encodes CASSLELGTEEAFF. The chain carries TRBV5-1 and TRBJ1-1; no definite D call. Germline V gene data show CDR1 as SGHRS and CDR2 as YFSETQ. V shed 0 bases and J shed 11 bases, with 17 bases lying between them. The CDR3 extends over 14 amino acids. Variable domain in full (rest from reference TRBV5-1 and TRBJ1-1): KAGVTQTPRYLIKTRGQQVTLSCSPISGHRSVSWYQQTPGQGLQFLFEYFSETQRNKGNFPGRFSGRQFSNSRSEMNVSTLELGDSALYLCASSLELGTEEAFFGQGTRLTVV.

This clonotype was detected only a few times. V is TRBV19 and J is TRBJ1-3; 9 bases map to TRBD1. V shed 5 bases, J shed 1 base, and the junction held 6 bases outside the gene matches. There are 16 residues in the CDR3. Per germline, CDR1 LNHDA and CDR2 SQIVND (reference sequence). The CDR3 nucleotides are TGTGCCAGTAGTGGCCAGGGGACAGGGTCTGGAAACACCATATATTTT. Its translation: CASSGQGTGSGNTIYF. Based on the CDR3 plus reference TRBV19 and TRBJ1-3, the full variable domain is DGGITQSPKYLFRKEGQNVTLSCEQNLNHDAMYWYRQDPGQGLRLIYYSQIVNDFQKGDIAEGYSVSREKKESFPLTVTSAQKNPTAFYLCASSGQGTGSGNTIYFGEGSWLTVV.

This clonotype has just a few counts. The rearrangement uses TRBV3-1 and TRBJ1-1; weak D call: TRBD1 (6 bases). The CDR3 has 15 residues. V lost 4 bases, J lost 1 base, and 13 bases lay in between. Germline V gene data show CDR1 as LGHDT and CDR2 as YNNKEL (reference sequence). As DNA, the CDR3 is TGTGCCAGCAGCCGGAACAGGGCCTCGAACACTGAAGCTTTCTTT. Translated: CASSRNRASNTEAFF.

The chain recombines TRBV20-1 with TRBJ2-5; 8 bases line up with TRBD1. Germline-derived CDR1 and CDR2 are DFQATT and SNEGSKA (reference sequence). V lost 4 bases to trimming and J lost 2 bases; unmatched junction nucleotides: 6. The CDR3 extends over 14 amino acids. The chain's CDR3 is CSATQGVYQETQYF. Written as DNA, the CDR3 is TGCAGTGCTACACAGGGGGTATATCAAGAGACCCAGTACTTC.

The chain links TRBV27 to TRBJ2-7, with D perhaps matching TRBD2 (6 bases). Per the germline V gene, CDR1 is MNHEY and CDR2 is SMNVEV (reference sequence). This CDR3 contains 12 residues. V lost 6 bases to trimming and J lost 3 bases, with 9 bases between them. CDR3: CASRSRGYEQYV. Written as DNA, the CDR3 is TGTGCCAGCAGGTCGCGGGGCTACGAGCAGTACGTC.

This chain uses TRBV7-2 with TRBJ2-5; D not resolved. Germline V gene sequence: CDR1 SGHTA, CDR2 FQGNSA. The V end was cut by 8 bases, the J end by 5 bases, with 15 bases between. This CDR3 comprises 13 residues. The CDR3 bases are TGTGCCAGCTCCTGGGAAAACGGGGAGACCCAGTACTTC. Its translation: CASSWENGETQYF. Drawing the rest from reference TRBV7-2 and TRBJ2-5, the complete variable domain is GAGVSQSPSNKVTEKGKDVELRCDPISGHTALYWYRQSLGQGLEFLIYFQGNSAPDKSGLPSDRFSAERTGGSVSTLTIQRTQQEDSAVYLCASSWENGETQYFGPGTRLLVL.

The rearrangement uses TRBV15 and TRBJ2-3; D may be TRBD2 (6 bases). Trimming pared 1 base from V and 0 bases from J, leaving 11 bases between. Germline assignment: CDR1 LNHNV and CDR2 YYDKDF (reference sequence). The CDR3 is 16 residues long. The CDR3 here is CATSRAGTASTDTQYF. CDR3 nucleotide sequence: TGTGCCACCAGCAGAGCAGGGACTGCTAGCACAGATACGCAGTATTTT.

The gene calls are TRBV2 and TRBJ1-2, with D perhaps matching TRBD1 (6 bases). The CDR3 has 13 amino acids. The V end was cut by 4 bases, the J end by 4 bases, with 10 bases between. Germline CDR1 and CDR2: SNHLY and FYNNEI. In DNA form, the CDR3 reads TGTGCCAGCAGTGCCCGGACAGTCTATGGCTACACCTTC. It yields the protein CASSARTVYGYTF.

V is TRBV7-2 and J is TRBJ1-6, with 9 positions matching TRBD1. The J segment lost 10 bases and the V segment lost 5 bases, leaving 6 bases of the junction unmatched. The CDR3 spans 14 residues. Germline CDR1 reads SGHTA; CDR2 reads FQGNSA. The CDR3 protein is CASSPRTGVSPLHF. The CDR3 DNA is TGTGCCAGCAGCCCCCGGACAGGGGTCTCACCCCTCCACTTT.

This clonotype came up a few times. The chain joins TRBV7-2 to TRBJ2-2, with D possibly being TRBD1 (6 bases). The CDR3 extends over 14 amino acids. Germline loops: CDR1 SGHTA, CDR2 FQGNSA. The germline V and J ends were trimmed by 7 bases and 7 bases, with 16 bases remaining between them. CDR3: CASTSSQGYGELFF. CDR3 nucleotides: TGTGCCAGCACCTCCTCACAGGGATACGGGGAGCTGTTTTTT.

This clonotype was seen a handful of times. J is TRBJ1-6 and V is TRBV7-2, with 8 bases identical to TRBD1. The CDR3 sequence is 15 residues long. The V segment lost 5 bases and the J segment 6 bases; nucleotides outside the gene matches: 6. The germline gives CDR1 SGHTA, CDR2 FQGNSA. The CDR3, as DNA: TGTGCCAGCAGCGTTCCAGGGGGCGGTAATTCACCCCTCCACTTT. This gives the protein CASSVPGGGNSPLHF.

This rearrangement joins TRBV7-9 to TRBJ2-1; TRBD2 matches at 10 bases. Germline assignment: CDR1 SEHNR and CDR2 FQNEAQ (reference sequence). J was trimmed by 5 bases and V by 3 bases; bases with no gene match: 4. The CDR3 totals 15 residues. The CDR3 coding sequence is TGTGCCAGCAGCTTGCGGACTAGCGGTGACAATGAGCAGTTCTTC. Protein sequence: CASSLRTSGDNEQFF.

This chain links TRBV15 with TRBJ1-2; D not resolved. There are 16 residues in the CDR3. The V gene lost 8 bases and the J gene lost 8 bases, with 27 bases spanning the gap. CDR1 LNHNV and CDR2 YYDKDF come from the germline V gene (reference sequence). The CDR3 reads CATLTLYPRGNGGYTF. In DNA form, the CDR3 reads TGTGCCACCCTCACCCTTTACCCCCGGGGTAATGGAGGCTACACCTTC.

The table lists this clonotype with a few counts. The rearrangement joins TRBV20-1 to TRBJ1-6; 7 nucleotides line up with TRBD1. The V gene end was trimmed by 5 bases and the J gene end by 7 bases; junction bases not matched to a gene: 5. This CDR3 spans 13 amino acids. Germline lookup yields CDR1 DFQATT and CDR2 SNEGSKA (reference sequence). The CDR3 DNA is TGCAGTGCTGGGGACAGCCCGAATTCACCCCTCCACTTT. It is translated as CSAGDSPNSPLHF.

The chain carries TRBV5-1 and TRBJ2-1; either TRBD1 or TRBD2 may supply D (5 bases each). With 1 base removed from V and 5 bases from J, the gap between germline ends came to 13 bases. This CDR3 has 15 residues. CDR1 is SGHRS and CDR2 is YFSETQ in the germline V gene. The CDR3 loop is CASSLIPGTHNEQFF. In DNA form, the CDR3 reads TGCGCCAGCAGCTTGATCCCGGGGACCCACAATGAGCAGTTCTTC.

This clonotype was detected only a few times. The CDR3 DNA sequence: TGTGCCAGCAGTGAAGGGAGTGTTGGAGTTCTACATCAGCCCCAGCATTTT. It encodes CASSEGSVGVLHQPQHF. The chain links TRBV6-1 to TRBJ1-5; no clear D gene. The CDR3 extends over 17 amino acids. Germline V lookup: CDR1 MNHNS, CDR2 SASEGT. V was cut by 1 base and J by 5 bases, with 18 bases left in between.

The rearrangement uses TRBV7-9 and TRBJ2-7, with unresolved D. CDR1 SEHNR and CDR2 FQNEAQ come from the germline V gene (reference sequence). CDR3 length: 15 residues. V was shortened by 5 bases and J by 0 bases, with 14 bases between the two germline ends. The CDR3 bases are TGTGCCAGCAGCCCCGGGCAGGTCTTCTCCTACGAGCAGTACTTC. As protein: CASSPGQVFSYEQYF.

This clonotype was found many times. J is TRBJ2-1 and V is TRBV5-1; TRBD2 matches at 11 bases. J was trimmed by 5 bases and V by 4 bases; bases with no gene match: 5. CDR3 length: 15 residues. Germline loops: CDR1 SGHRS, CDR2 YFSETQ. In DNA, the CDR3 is TGCGCCAGCAGCCCGACTAGCGGGGATAACAATGAGCAGTTCTTC. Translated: CASSPTSGDNNEQFF.

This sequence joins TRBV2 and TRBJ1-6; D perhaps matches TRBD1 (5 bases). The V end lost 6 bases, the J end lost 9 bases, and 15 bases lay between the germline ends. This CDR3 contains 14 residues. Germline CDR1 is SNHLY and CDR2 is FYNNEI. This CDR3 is CASRGRAIGSPLHF. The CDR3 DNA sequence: TGTGCCAGCAGGGGCAGGGCGATCGGTTCACCCCTCCACTTT.

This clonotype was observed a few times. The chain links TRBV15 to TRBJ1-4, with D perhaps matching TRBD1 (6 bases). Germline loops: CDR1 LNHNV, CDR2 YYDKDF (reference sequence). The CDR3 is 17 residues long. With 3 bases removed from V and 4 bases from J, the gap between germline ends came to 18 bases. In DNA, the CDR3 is TGTGCCACCAGCAGGGGCCCGGGGACAACTTATAATGAAAAACTGTTTTTT. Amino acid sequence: CATSRGPGTTYNEKLFF.

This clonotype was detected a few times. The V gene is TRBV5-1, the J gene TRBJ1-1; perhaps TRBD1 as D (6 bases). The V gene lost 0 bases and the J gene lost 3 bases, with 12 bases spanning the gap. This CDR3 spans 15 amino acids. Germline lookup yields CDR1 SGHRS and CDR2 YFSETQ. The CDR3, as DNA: TGCGCCAGCAGCTTGGACAGGGTGCGGGACACTGAAGCTTTCTTT. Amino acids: CASSLDRVRDTEAFF.

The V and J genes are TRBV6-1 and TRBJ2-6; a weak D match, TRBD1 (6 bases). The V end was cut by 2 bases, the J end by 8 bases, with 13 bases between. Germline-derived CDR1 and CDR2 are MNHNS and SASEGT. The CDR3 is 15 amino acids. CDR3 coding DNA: TGTGCCAGCAGTGAAACAGGGACCAAACCCAACGTCCTGACTTTC. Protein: CASSETGTKPNVLTF.

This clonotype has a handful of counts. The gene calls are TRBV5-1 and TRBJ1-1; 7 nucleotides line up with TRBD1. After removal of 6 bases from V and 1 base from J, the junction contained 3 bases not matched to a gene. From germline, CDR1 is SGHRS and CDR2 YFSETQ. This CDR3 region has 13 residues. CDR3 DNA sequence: TGCGCCAGCAAAAGACAGGGGAACACTGAAGCTTTCTTT. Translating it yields CASKRQGNTEAFF.

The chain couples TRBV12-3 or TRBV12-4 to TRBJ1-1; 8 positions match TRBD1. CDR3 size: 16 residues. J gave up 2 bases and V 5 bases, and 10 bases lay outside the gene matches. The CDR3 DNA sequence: TGTGCCAGCAGTCCCGGACAGGGTAAAGTAAACACTGAAGCTTTCTTT. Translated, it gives CASSPGQGKVNTEAFF.

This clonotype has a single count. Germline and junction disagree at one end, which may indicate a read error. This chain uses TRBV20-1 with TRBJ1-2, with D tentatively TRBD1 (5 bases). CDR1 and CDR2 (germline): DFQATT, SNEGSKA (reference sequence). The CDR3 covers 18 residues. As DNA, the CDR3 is TGCTGTGCTAGAGACCGCTCCTTTGGCGGAGGGGCGGCCGGTGGCTACACCTTC. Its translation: CCARDRSFGGGAAGGYTF.

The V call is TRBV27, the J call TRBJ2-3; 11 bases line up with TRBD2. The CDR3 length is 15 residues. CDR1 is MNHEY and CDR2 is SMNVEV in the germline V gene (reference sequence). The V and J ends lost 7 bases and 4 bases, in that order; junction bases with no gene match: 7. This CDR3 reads CASIRTSGFSDTQYF. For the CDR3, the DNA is TGTGCCAGCATCAGGACTAGCGGGTTCTCAGATACGCAGTATTTT.